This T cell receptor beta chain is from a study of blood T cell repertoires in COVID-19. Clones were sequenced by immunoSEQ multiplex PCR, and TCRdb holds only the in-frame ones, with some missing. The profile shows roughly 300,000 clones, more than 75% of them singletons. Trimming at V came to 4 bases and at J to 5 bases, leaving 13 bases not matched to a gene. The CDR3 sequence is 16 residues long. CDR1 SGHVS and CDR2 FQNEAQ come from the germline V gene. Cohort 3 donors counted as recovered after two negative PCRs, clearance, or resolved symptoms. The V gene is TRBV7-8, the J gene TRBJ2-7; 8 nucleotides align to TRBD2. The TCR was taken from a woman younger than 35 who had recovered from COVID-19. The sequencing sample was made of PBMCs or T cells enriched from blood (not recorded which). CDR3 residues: CASSSQRVAGPHEQYF. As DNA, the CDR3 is TGTGCCAGCAGCTCTCAGCGGGTAGCGGGACCCCACGAGCAGTACTTC.